This TCR beta chain came from a study of shared clonotypes between healthy human individuals (dated by TCRdb to about 2020). Looking at the study overall: The cohort comprised two women and three men aged 18 to 49 years. For each donor, three plates each were used for CD4 naive and CD4 memory, two plates were used for CD8 naive, and one plate was used for CD8 memory. The study deeply sequenced blood TCR repertoires of roughly five healthy adults to estimate repertoire size and the extent of clonotype sharing between individuals. Per donor, leukapheresis produced somewhere between about 0.85 and 10 billion PBMCs. To increase sequencing depth and limit assay-specific biases, different laboratories used diverse techniques to prepare libraries and sequence TCR repertoires. Findings and caveats that apply to the study as a whole: Based on pairwise subsampling, the degree of clonotype sharing among donors was expected to be affected by sequencing depth. Sampling was limited to blood, and TCR repertoires in tissue likely differ from TCR repertoires in blood. Larger estimated clonotype richness was generally found for naive subsets than for memory subsets. Compared with non-shared clonotypes, the clonotypes found in all four sorted-subset donors had higher generation probabilities. Rarefaction of sorted-subset datasets indicated incomplete sequencing despite the large sequencing depth. Because the study included a small number of donors, the genetic and exposure-history diversity represented was limited. Sharing across several donors was observed for about 5% of naive CD4, 3% to 4% of naive CD8, 2.3% of memory CD4, and about 0.4% of memory CD8 clonotypes.

The CDR3 runs 12 amino acids, cysteine and phenylalanine included. Of all the DNA, just the CDR3 is kept, 36 bases in frame from base 1. From a lookup of the germline V gene, CDR1 and CDR2 are MNHNS and SASEGT. V is pared back by 6 bases and J by 13 bases, with 17 bases lying between the germline termini. TCR CDR3 regions were amplified from genomic DNA by multiplex PCR using the deep immunoSEQ assay. For each cell subset, the extracted genomic DNA was distributed evenly across all wells of several immunoSEQ 96-well plates, and each plate served as one replicate. Each replicate PCR for sorted subsets received roughly 0.2 ug genomic DNA, equal to about 30,000 T cell genomes. Purified libraries were quantified with a Qubit 3.0 fluorometer, sized on a Bioanalyzer 2100, and re-quantified with the KAPA Library Quantification kit. Every immunoSEQ 96-well plate was sequenced on a dedicated single-read 150-cycle Illumina NextSeq 550 flow cell. In the source study's methods: Because only junctional sequences without quality scores were contained in the immunoSEQ output, filtering matching that applied to full-length reads could not be performed. To assign V/J genes and CDR3, sequences were annotated against IMGT germline references using PyIR, a Python wrapper for IgBLAST v1.9. Any read was removed if the V/J assignment was weak (E-value above 1e-6), the CDR3 was missing, or the read contained stop codons, out-of-frame junctions, or ambiguous translated residues. V3J clonotypes were defined as sequences sharing the same inferred V gene, J gene, and CDR3 amino acid sequence. The percentage overlap between two repertoires was calculated by dividing the number of shared unique clonotypes by the size of the smaller repertoire. Richness of each repertoire was evaluated using RTK rarefaction, the Chao1 estimator, and Recon v2.1 estimates of unobserved clonotypes. Generation probabilities were computed with OLGA for all TCRbeta clonotypes obtained by the gDNA method from several donors. Sourced from immuneACCESS, this table was stored by TCRdb with only in-frame sequences that have V and J called. A share of the clones is absent; for the studies checked, an unresolved V gene accounts for under half, and the remainder has no known explanation. V, J and clone size are those of that table, while D and trimming were read from the DNA. The sample yields about 700,000 clones; 90% to 95% were counted once. Of the sample, approximately 24% falls within the top ten clones.

CD8 naive samples were CD45RO-negative cells positively selected for CCR7, giving a CD45RA+CCR7+ population that excluded TemRA cells. The donors were healthy, HIV-negative adults with no recently reported acute infections or vaccinations. Only Caucasian adults living in Nashville, Tennessee, USA were represented among the donors. After blood collection by leukapheresis, PBMCs were isolated using Ficoll-Histopaque density gradient centrifugation and then cryopreserved in the vapor phase of liquid nitrogen. Analytical flow cytometry was used to check the purity and quantity of every magnetically sorted T cell population. Genomic DNA was isolated from each sorted fraction and quantified by UV absorbance on a Nanodrop 2000c. This clone was counted a single time. The target of this receptor is not known. No base quality values were provided; no much bigger clone lies one nucleotide off.

The material sequenced was naive CD8+ T cells sorted from blood. This specimen's cell subset or site label, per the study, means: CD45RA+CCR7+. The sequence links TRBV6-1 to TRBJ2-3, and possibly TRBD1, on 5 matching bases. This TCR derives from a man aged 25 to 40 in good health. The nucleotide sequence reads TGTGCCAGCAGCGGTACGGCAGGGAAGAAGTATTTT. Translated, it gives CASSGTAGKKYF.